These T cell receptor beta chains were read from a single sample in a study of blood T cell repertoires in COVID-19. Here immunoSEQ multiplex PCR was the method, and the copy in TCRdb shows in-frame clones only, minus some. The table includes roughly 66,000 clones, roughly 80% detected once. The sequenced sample consisted of peripheral blood. The receptor source for this set is a man aged 60-69 years with acute or convalescent COVID-19. Both conserved end residues are part of each CDR3. The D gene is left open where the match is weak. Some rows mark clone size as missing; the rest say once, few, many or name a class of expanded clone.

v_gene: TRBV6-2/TRBV6-3
d_gene: -
abundance: few
j_gene: TRBJ1-5
CDR3nt: TGTGCCAGCAGTCAACCTCGGGGGGCCAATCAGCCCCAGCATTTT
CDR3aa: CASSQPRGANQPQHF

v_gene: TRBV6-4
d_gene: -
abundance: many
j_gene: TRBJ2-2
CDR3nt: TGTGCCAGCAGTGACCAGGGCACCGGGGAGCTGTTTTTT
CDR3aa: CASSDQGTGELFF

v_gene: TRBV21-1
d_gene: -
abundance: -
j_gene: TRBJ2-1
CDR3nt: TGTGAAAAGCAGGAGCAGGGTGGCAATGAGCAGTTCTTC
CDR3aa: CEKQEQGGNEQFF

v_gene: TRBV19
d_gene: TRBD1
abundance: -
j_gene: TRBJ2-7
CDR3nt: TGTGCCAGTAGTGGGACAGCCTTCTACGAGCAGTACTTC
CDR3aa: CASSGTAFYEQYF

v_gene: TRBV13
d_gene: -
abundance: once
j_gene: TRBJ1-6
CDR3nt: TGTGCCAGCAGCTCCTTAGGCCCCTTTAGGAGCAATTCACCCCTCCACTTT
CDR3aa: CASSSLGPFRSNSPLHF

v_gene: TRBV19
d_gene: -
abundance: few
j_gene: TRBJ1-6
CDR3nt: TGTGCCAGTAGTATAGAGCGAGGCCGTAATTCACCCCTCCACTTT
CDR3aa: CASSIERGRNSPLHF

v_gene: TRBV7-9
d_gene: -
abundance: -
j_gene: TRBJ1-2
CDR3nt: TGTGCCAGCAGTAAGGGAGATGGCTACACCTTC
CDR3aa: CASSKGDGYTF

v_gene: TRBV19
d_gene: TRBD1
abundance: -
j_gene: TRBJ1-1
CDR3nt: TGTGCCAGTAGTAGGGACAGGGGGGGTATGAACACTGAAGCTTTCTTT
CDR3aa: CASSRDRGGMNTEAFF

v_gene: TRBV5-4
d_gene: -
abundance: -
j_gene: TRBJ2-5
CDR3nt: TGTGCCAGCAGCCCCGGCGGGAACCAAGAGACCCAGTACTTC
CDR3aa: CASSPGGNQETQYF

v_gene: TRBV19
d_gene: TRBD2
abundance: -
j_gene: TRBJ2-1
CDR3nt: TGTGCCAGTAGTATCCAGCGGGGGGGTAATGAGCAGTTCTTC
CDR3aa: CASSIQRGGNEQFF

v_gene: TRBV24-1
d_gene: -
abundance: -
j_gene: TRBJ2-2
CDR3nt: TGTGCCACCAGAGGACAGACGAACACCGGGGAGCTGTTTTTT
CDR3aa: CATRGQTNTGELFF

v_gene: TRBV5-4
d_gene: TRBD1
abundance: -
j_gene: TRBJ1-2
CDR3nt: TGTGCCAGCAGCTTGGCCCCTAATCGACAGGGGGACTATGGCTACACCTTC
CDR3aa: CASSLAPNRQGDYGYTF

v_gene: TRBV27
d_gene: TRBD1
abundance: -
j_gene: TRBJ2-3
CDR3nt: TGTGCCAGCAGTTTACAGGGGGCCTCAGCGCAGTATTTT
CDR3aa: CASSLQGASAQYF

v_gene: TRBV9
d_gene: -
abundance: -
j_gene: TRBJ1-3
CDR3nt: TGTGCCAGCAGCGTACTAGACAGCGGAAACACCATATATTTT
CDR3aa: CASSVLDSGNTIYF

v_gene: TRBV2
d_gene: -
abundance: -
j_gene: TRBJ2-3
CDR3nt: TGTGCCAGCAGTCGACTGACTGCCCGCGAGGCAGATACGCAGTATTTT
CDR3aa: CASSRLTAREADTQYF

v_gene: TRBV10-3
d_gene: -
abundance: -
j_gene: TRBJ1-2
CDR3nt: TGTGCCATCAGTGGAGAAATTCTCTATGGCTACACCTTC
CDR3aa: CAISGEILYGYTF

v_gene: TRBV7-2
d_gene: -
abundance: -
j_gene: TRBJ2-7
CDR3nt: TGTGCCAGCAGTTATACAGGGACCGAGCAGTACTTC
CDR3aa: CASSYTGTEQYF

v_gene: TRBV6-2/TRBV6-3
d_gene: -
abundance: -
j_gene: TRBJ1-1
CDR3nt: TGTGCCAGCAGTAGGAGGGCTCGGGGGGGGTTATTGGTGAACACTGAAGCTTTCTTT
CDR3aa: CASSRRARGGLLVNTEAFF

v_gene: TRBV6-2/TRBV6-3
d_gene: TRBD1
abundance: few
j_gene: TRBJ1-5
CDR3nt: TGTGCCAGCAGTCCCACAGGGGTGAGCAATCAGCCCCAGCATTTT
CDR3aa: CASSPTGVSNQPQHF

v_gene: TRBV5-1
d_gene: -
abundance: -
j_gene: TRBJ1-6
CDR3nt: TGCGCCAGCAGGTCCCAGGCAGCCGGGGGGTATAATTCACCCCTCCACTTT
CDR3aa: CASRSQAAGGYNSPLHF

v_gene: TRBV5-1
d_gene: TRBD1
abundance: -
j_gene: TRBJ1-1
CDR3nt: TGCGCCAGCAGCTTGGCCAGGACAGGGGGCACTGAAGCTTTCTTT
CDR3aa: CASSLARTGGTEAFF

v_gene: TRBV5-1
d_gene: -
abundance: once
j_gene: TRBJ2-1
CDR3nt: TGCGCCAGCAGCTTAGAGGGGGTAATCTACAATGAGCAGTTCTTC
CDR3aa: CASSLEGVIYNEQFF

v_gene: TRBV4-2
d_gene: -
abundance: -
j_gene: TRBJ1-6
CDR3nt: TGTGCCAGCAGCCAAGAGACAGTGGGGAACTATAATTCACCCCTCCACTTT
CDR3aa: CASSQETVGNYNSPLHF

v_gene: TRBV6-2/TRBV6-3
d_gene: -
abundance: -
j_gene: TRBJ2-3
CDR3nt: TGTGCCAGCAGTTACTTACAGGGACGGACAGATACGCAGTATTTT
CDR3aa: CASSYLQGRTDTQYF

v_gene: TRBV7-2
d_gene: TRBD2
abundance: -
j_gene: TRBJ2-5
CDR3nt: TGTGCCAGCAGCTACAACCCCGGCGGGGGGGGCCATCGGGAGACCCAGTACTTC
CDR3aa: CASSYNPGGGGHRETQYF

v_gene: TRBV4-3
d_gene: -
abundance: -
j_gene: TRBJ1-6
CDR3nt: TGCGCCAGCAGCCAAGTCATGGGTCGTGGCGGTTCACCCCTCCACTTT
CDR3aa: CASSQVMGRGGSPLHF

v_gene: TRBV19
d_gene: -
abundance: -
j_gene: TRBJ1-2
CDR3nt: TGTGCCAGTAGTGAACAGCTTAACTATGGCTACACCTTC
CDR3aa: CASSEQLNYGYTF

v_gene: TRBV30
d_gene: -
abundance: few
j_gene: TRBJ1-1
CDR3nt: TGTGCCTGGAGTATTAACATGAACACTGAAGCTTTCTTT
CDR3aa: CAWSINMNTEAFF

v_gene: TRBV2
d_gene: -
abundance: -
j_gene: TRBJ1-4
CDR3nt: TGTGCCAGCAGTGTTTCCGGGGTCGCTAATGAAAAACTGTTTTTT
CDR3aa: CASSVSGVANEKLFF

v_gene: TRBV15
d_gene: -
abundance: -
j_gene: TRBJ2-2
CDR3nt: TGTGCCACCGGACAGATTTACACCGGGGAGCTGTTTTTT
CDR3aa: CATGQIYTGELFF

v_gene: TRBV20-1
d_gene: TRBD1
abundance: -
j_gene: TRBJ2-7
CDR3nt: TGCAGTGCTAGTGGGGGACAGGTTGGGCACGAGCAGTACTTC
CDR3aa: CSASGGQVGHEQYF

v_gene: TRBV4-3
d_gene: -
abundance: -
j_gene: TRBJ2-2
CDR3nt: TGCGCCAGCAGCCAAGAGGTAGGACAGCCCACCGGGGAGCTGTTTTTT
CDR3aa: CASSQEVGQPTGELFF

v_gene: TRBV7-2
d_gene: -
abundance: -
j_gene: TRBJ1-3
CDR3nt: TGTGCCAGCAGCTTGAGAAGTGTCTCTGGAAACACCATATATTTT
CDR3aa: CASSLRSVSGNTIYF

v_gene: TRBV5-5
d_gene: TRBD1
abundance: -
j_gene: TRBJ2-7
CDR3nt: TGTGCCAGCAGCTTGGCCTGGGACAGCTCCTACGAGCAGTACTTC
CDR3aa: CASSLAWDSSYEQYF

v_gene: TRBV6-4
d_gene: TRBD1
abundance: few
j_gene: TRBJ2-1
CDR3nt: TGTGCCAGCAGTGACTCGGACAGGGGAAATGAGCAGTTCTTC
CDR3aa: CASSDSDRGNEQFF

v_gene: TRBV7-2
d_gene: -
abundance: -
j_gene: TRBJ1-2
CDR3nt: TGTGCCAGCAGCTTCACCGGCGGACAAGGCTACACCTTC
CDR3aa: CASSFTGGQGYTF

v_gene: TRBV6-2/TRBV6-3
d_gene: -
abundance: -
j_gene: TRBJ1-5
CDR3nt: TGTGCCAGCAGCCGACCAGGGTTTAACGCGCAGCCCCAGCATTTT
CDR3aa: CASSRPGFNAQPQHF

v_gene: TRBV6-5
d_gene: -
abundance: few
j_gene: TRBJ1-2
CDR3nt: TGTGCCAGCAGTTACTCGAGACTCCTTAACTATGGCTACACCTTC
CDR3aa: CASSYSRLLNYGYTF

v_gene: TRBV6-6
d_gene: -
abundance: -
j_gene: TRBJ1-1
CDR3nt: TGTGCCAGCAGCCCCAGGGCCTCGGCAAGGAACACTGAAGCTTTCTTT
CDR3aa: CASSPRASARNTEAFF

v_gene: TRBV5-1
d_gene: -
abundance: few
j_gene: TRBJ2-3
CDR3nt: TGCGCCAGCAGCTTGGAGGTGGCTAGAAGGACAGATACGCAGTATTTT
CDR3aa: CASSLEVARRTDTQYF

v_gene: TRBV5-8
d_gene: -
abundance: -
j_gene: TRBJ2-1
CDR3nt: TGTGCCAGCTCGAGGTCCTACAATGAGCAGTTCTTC
CDR3aa: CASSRSYNEQFF

v_gene: TRBV5-1
d_gene: TRBD2
abundance: -
j_gene: TRBJ2-7
CDR3nt: TGCGCCAGCAGCTCGACTAGCGGGAGCTACGAGCAGTACTTC
CDR3aa: CASSSTSGSYEQYF

v_gene: TRBV5-1
d_gene: TRBD1
abundance: -
j_gene: TRBJ1-6
CDR3nt: TGCGCCAGCAGCTCCCAGGGACAGGGGGCGAATTCACCCCTCCACTTT
CDR3aa: CASSSQGQGANSPLHF

v_gene: TRBV29-1
d_gene: TRBD2
abundance: large
j_gene: TRBJ2-2
CDR3nt: TGCAGCGTTGAAGATAGCGGGGCTTGGGCCACCGGGGAGCTGTTTTTT
CDR3aa: CSVEDSGAWATGELFF

v_gene: TRBV5-8
d_gene: -
abundance: -
j_gene: TRBJ1-1
CDR3nt: TGTGCCAGCAGCTTGACCAAAGGGGGCACTGAAGCTTTCTTT
CDR3aa: CASSLTKGGTEAFF

v_gene: TRBV14
d_gene: -
abundance: -
j_gene: TRBJ2-5
CDR3nt: TGTGCCAGCAGCCACCCAGGGGAGACCCAGTACTTC
CDR3aa: CASSHPGETQYF

v_gene: TRBV6-2/TRBV6-3
d_gene: TRBD1
abundance: -
j_gene: TRBJ1-2
CDR3nt: TGTGCCAGCAGTTACACGACAGGGCATGGCTACACCTTC
CDR3aa: CASSYTTGHGYTF

v_gene: TRBV19
d_gene: TRBD1
abundance: -
j_gene: TRBJ2-6
CDR3nt: TGTGCCAGTAGTGGTCGGACAGGGGGGGCTGGGGCCAACGTCCTGACTTTC
CDR3aa: CASSGRTGGAGANVLTF

v_gene: TRBV9
d_gene: TRBD1
abundance: -
j_gene: TRBJ2-7
CDR3nt: TGTGCCAGCAGCGCACAGGGGGCGTTCGCCTACGAGCAGTACTTC
CDR3aa: CASSAQGAFAYEQYF

v_gene: TRBV6-5
d_gene: -
abundance: -
j_gene: TRBJ1-2
CDR3nt: TGTGCCAGCAGTTACTCGACGGGATGGAACTATGGCTACACCTTC
CDR3aa: CASSYSTGWNYGYTF

v_gene: TRBV5-6
d_gene: TRBD2
abundance: -
j_gene: TRBJ2-5
CDR3nt: TGTGCCAGCAGCGAAGTTAGCGGGGGCCAAGAGACCCAGTACTTC
CDR3aa: CASSEVSGGQETQYF

v_gene: TRBV2
d_gene: -
abundance: -
j_gene: TRBJ2-1
CDR3nt: TGTGCCAGCAGTGCCGCTAGCGTAAGCTCCTACAATGAGCAGTTCTTC
CDR3aa: CASSAASVSSYNEQFF

v_gene: TRBV3-1/TRBV3-2
d_gene: TRBD1
abundance: -
j_gene: TRBJ1-4
CDR3nt: TGTGCCAGCCGTACCGGGACACAGGGGCGATTAAGTGAAAAACTGTTTTTT
CDR3aa: CASRTGTQGRLSEKLFF

v_gene: TRBV19
d_gene: TRBD2
abundance: -
j_gene: TRBJ2-3
CDR3nt: TGTGCCACTAGACTAGCGGGGGGGACAGATACGCAGTATTTT
CDR3aa: CATRLAGGTDTQYF